Each of the 5 T cell receptor beta chains below was sequenced from the same sample in a study of T-cell reconstitution after alpha-beta-depleted transplantation in children. For TCRbeta, the library was prepared with unique molecular identifiers. TCRdb fed the PCR reads into MiXCR, producing one record per CDR3 protein. Of hundreds of thousands of distinct CDR3 sequences in the sample, around 16% were seen once. Sequenced material: PBMCs from the stem cell graft donor, taken from the stem cell graft. All receptors come from a human donor who donated a stem cell graft to a child with acute myeloid leukemia.

This clonotype has only a few counts. The rearrangement links TRBV27 to TRBJ2-5; 12 bases fit TRBD2. The germline V gene encodes CDR1 MNHEY and CDR2 SMNVEV (reference sequence). Trimming took 5 bases from V and 4 from J; bases not matched to a gene: 20. This CDR3 is 20 amino acids long. The chain's CDR3 is CASSPGTSGLLRERRETQYF. In nucleotides, the CDR3 is TGTGCCAGCAGTCCCGGGACTAGCGGGCTACTAAGGGAGAGAAGAGAGACCCAGTACTTC.

Remarks on this clonotype: A read error may be the cause here, since a much bigger clone is one base away. The chain recombines TRBV20-1 with TRBJ2-3, with 8 bases aligning to TRBD2. Germline assignment: CDR1 DFQATT and CDR2 SNEGSKA (reference sequence). V shed 4 bases and J 1 base; nucleotides not matched to a gene: 1. The CDR3 runs to 13 residues. CDR3 bases: TGCAGTGCTAAACTAGCGGGCACAGATACGCAGTATTTT. As protein: CSAKLAGTDTQYF.

This clonotype occurred many times. The chain joins TRBV29-1 to TRBJ2-1; 10 nucleotides agree with TRBD1. V lost 5 bases, J lost 7 bases, and 8 bases stayed unmatched. This CDR3 region has 14 residues. Germline values: CDR1 SQVTM, CDR2 ANQGSEA. CDR3 bases: TGCAGCGTTACGGACAGGGGGGGTTTGAATGAGCAGTTCTTC. It encodes CSVTDRGGLNEQFF.

The rearrangement uses TRBV20-1 and TRBJ1-6; maybe TRBD1 (6 bases). CDR3 length equals 17 residues. Germline CDR1 DFQATT, CDR2 SNEGSKA (reference sequence). Trimming shortened V by 0 bases and J by 3 bases, and 15 bases separated the two germline ends. CDR3 amino acids: CSARDRGQGSYNSPLHF. The CDR3 nucleotides read TGCAGTGCTAGAGATCGGGGGCAGGGGAGCTATAATTCACCCCTCCACTTT.

This clonotype was counted ten times or more. The chain combines TRBV12-3 or TRBV12-4 with TRBJ2-1; possibly TRBD1 for D (6 bases). CDR3 length: 15 residues. V lost 4 bases to trimming and J lost 2 bases, with 12 bases between them. The CDR3 DNA reads as TGTGCCAGCAGTTCACCAGGGGTTACCTACAATGAGCAGTTCTTC. Its translation is CASSSPGVTYNEQFF.